The 22 T cell receptor beta chains presented below share a single source sample, sequenced in a study of cytomegalovirus exposure and HLA in healthy donors. 13 Jbeta primers and 60 Vbeta primers were used for the PCR. Profiled with immunoSEQ multiplex PCR; TCRdb holds only in-frame clones, not every one. The profile shows over 150,000 clones, approximately 79% of them singletons. The sample comprised PBMCs. These receptors came from a man aged 55 to 69 in good health and CMV-seronegative.

The chain has TRBV7-7 and TRBJ2-3; a weak D match, TRBD2 (5 bases). Germline V gene lookup returns CDR1 SSHAT and CDR2 FNYEAQ (reference sequence). The V gene lost 5 bases and the J gene lost 2 bases, with 14 bases spanning the gap. The CDR3 spans 15 residues. The CDR3 coding sequence is TGTGCCAGCAGCCCCGGACTTGCGGCCACAGATACGCAGTATTTT. Protein product: CASSPGLAATDTQYF.

The chain joins TRBV30 to TRBJ1-5; 11 bases map to TRBD1. The CDR3 runs 16 residues. Per the germline V gene, CDR1 is GTSNPN and CDR2 is SVGIG (reference sequence). Trimming at V came to 4 bases and at J to 2 bases, leaving 7 bases not matched to a gene. The chain's CDR3 is CAWTRTGGARNQPQHF. The CDR3 coding sequence is TGTGCCTGGACTAGGACAGGGGGCGCACGCAATCAGCCCCAGCATTTT.

This clone was counted a single time. The rearrangement links TRBV4-1 to TRBJ2-4; unclear D gene. This CDR3 has 16 amino acids. The V gene's germline CDR1 is MGHRA and CDR2 YSYEKL. V was pared by 2 bases and J by 0 bases, with 11 bases between. CDR3 region: CASSQNSWIAKNIQYF. The DNA of the CDR3 is TGCGCCAGCAGCCAAAATAGCTGGATAGCCAAAAACATTCAGTACTTC.

V usage is TRBV19 and J usage is TRBJ1-6; 10 bases match TRBD1. The ends lost 7 bases at V and 7 bases at J; junction bases unmatched: 16. Germline assignment: CDR1 LNHDA and CDR2 SQIVND (reference sequence). This CDR3 has 18 amino acids. The CDR3 nucleotides are TGTGCCAGTAACTCTCCACCCGACAGGGGGCCCACAAATTCACCCCTCCACTTT. Encoded protein: CASNSPPDRGPTNSPLHF.

This clone was seen only once. V gene TRBV6-1 combines with J gene TRBJ1-3; 10 bases line up with TRBD1. Germline lookup yields CDR1 MNHNS and CDR2 SASEGT. The ends lost 4 bases at V and 2 bases at J; junction bases unmatched: 5. There are 16 residues in the CDR3. CDR3 bases: TGTGCCAGCAGTGTAAGACAGGGGGCGGCTGGAAACACCATATATTTT. Its translation: CASSVRQGAAGNTIYF.

J is TRBJ2-3 and V is TRBV27; D is possibly TRBD1 (6 bases). This CDR3 is built from 15 residues. Germline CDR1 MNHEY, CDR2 SMNVEV (reference sequence). V was clipped by 4 bases and J by 0 bases, with 11 bases between them. In DNA form, the CDR3 reads TGTGCCAGCAGTTGGGACATCCCTAGCACAGATACGCAGTATTTT. Amino acid sequence: CASSWDIPSTDTQYF.

The chain has TRBV5-1 and TRBJ1-4, with a possible D match to TRBD1 (6 bases). Germline assignment: CDR1 SGHRS and CDR2 YFSETQ. The V and J ends lost 9 bases and 8 bases respectively, with 26 bases between them. CDR3 length: 16 residues. The CDR3 spells CATAETTGTGREKLFF. DNA for the CDR3: TGCGCCACCGCCGAGACCACAGGGACGGGGAGAGAAAAACTGTTTTTT.

The chain is built from TRBV19 and TRBJ1-5; weak D call: TRBD1 (6 bases). Trimming took 5 bases from V and 9 from J, leaving 20 bases between them. CDR1 is LNHDA, CDR2 SQIVND, per germline (reference sequence). The CDR3 contains 15 residues. CDR3 protein: CASSLGSGGEWPQHF. The CDR3 nucleotides read TGTGCCAGTAGTCTAGGCAGCGGGGGCGAGTGGCCCCAGCATTTT.

The chain recombines TRBV7-2 with TRBJ2-1; maybe TRBD2 (6 bases). This CDR3 region has 19 residues. Germline CDR1 and CDR2: SGHTA and FQGNSA. V was clipped by 5 bases and J by 0 bases, with 23 bases between them. For the CDR3, the DNA is TGTGCCAGCAGCAATCTTGGTGCAGTGAGCGGGTACTCCTACAATGAGCAGTTCTTC. Translation: CASSNLGAVSGYSYNEQFF.

This chain links TRBV6-6 with TRBJ1-4; D gene ambiguous. Between the trimmed V and J ends, which lost 6 bases and 7 bases, there was a span of 18 bases. Germline V lookup: CDR1 MNHNY, CDR2 SVGAGI (reference sequence). The CDR3 totals 15 residues. CDR3 nucleotide sequence: TGTGCCAGCAGCGACCCCGGAGAAAGCTTTGAAAAACTGTTTTTT. Protein: CASSDPGESFEKLFF.

This clone has just a few counts. J is TRBJ2-5 and V is TRBV7-9, with D possibly being TRBD2 (6 bases). CDR3 size: 12 residues. Germline values: CDR1 SEHNR, CDR2 FQNEAQ (reference sequence). Trimming stripped 8 bases from V and 1 base from J, with 8 bases between. CDR3 amino acids: CASGGRQETQYF. The CDR3 coding sequence is TGTGCCAGCGGAGGGCGCCAAGAGACCCAGTACTTC.

The chain is built from TRBV7-2 and TRBJ2-5; D might be TRBD2 (6 bases). The end of the DNA is better explained by TRBJ2-7, so the J call may be wrong. The CDR3 spans 16 residues. Germline V CDR1 and CDR2: SGHTA, FQGNSA. CDR3 in amino acids: CASSLVGAGLSYEQYF. CDR3 bases: TGTGCCAGCAGCTTAGTCGGAGCGGGCCTCTCCTACGAGCAGTACTTC.

V and J are TRBV19 and TRBJ1-1; no clear D gene. V lost 2 bases and J lost 8, with 21 bases in between. CDR1 and CDR2 (germline): LNHDA, SQIVND (reference sequence). CDR3 size: 16 residues. The CDR3 here is CASSILSNNPAGEAFF. The DNA of the CDR3 is TGTGCCAGTAGTATACTTAGTAACAACCCAGCGGGGGAAGCTTTCTTT.

The chain joins TRBV19 to TRBJ2-1; weak D call: TRBD2 (6 bases). The CDR3 loop spans 13 amino acids. In germline, CDR1 is LNHDA, CDR2 SQIVND (reference sequence). The V end lost 5 bases, the J end lost 10 bases, and 15 bases lay between the germline ends. CDR3 in DNA: TGTGCCAGTAGTGCCCTCCCCGGGGGAGAGCAGTTCTTC. It encodes CASSALPGGEQFF.

The CDR3: CASSLGLASYNEQFF. DNA of the CDR3: TGTGCCAGCAGCTTAGGACTAGCTTCCTACAATGAGCAGTTCTTC. The chain employs TRBV7-9 and TRBJ2-1; 7 bases align to TRBD2. The CDR3 runs to 15 residues. V was pared by 1 base and J by 1 base, with 1 base of the junction left unmatched. CDR1 and CDR2 (germline): SEHNR, FQNEAQ (reference sequence).

The rearrangement joins TRBV14 to TRBJ2-7; TRBD2 is a possible D gene (7 bases). CDR3 size: 17 residues. Per the germline V gene, CDR1 is SGHDN and CDR2 is FVKESK. V lost 3 bases to trimming and J lost 3 bases, with 21 bases between them. The CDR3 DNA follows: TGTGCCAGCAGCCAGATATTAGGGGGGGGGAGCCTCTACGAGCAGTACTTC. Amino acids: CASSQILGGGSLYEQYF. Looking up the rest from reference TRBV14 and TRBJ2-7 gives the full variable domain: EAGVTQFPSHSVIEKGQTVTLRCDPISGHDNLYWYRRVMGKEIKFLLHFVKESKQDESGMPNNRFLAERTGGTYSTLKVQPAELEDSGVYFCASSQILGGGSLYEQYFGPGTRLTVT.

This chain connects TRBV5-6 to TRBJ2-7; D unclear. V was clipped by 2 bases and J by 3 bases, with 3 bases between them. Germline values: CDR1 SGHDT, CDR2 YYEEEE. The CDR3 length is 11 residues. The CDR3 region has the DNA TGTGCCAGCAGCTTTAACTACGAGCAGTACTTC. This encodes CASSFNYEQYF.

This clone has more than one count but fewer than ten. The V gene is TRBV30, the J gene TRBJ1-6, with D possibly TRBD1 on 5 matching bases. V lost 3 bases to trimming and J lost 3 bases, with 18 bases between them. Germline loops: CDR1 GTSNPN, CDR2 SVGIG (reference sequence). CDR3 length: 17 residues. Written as DNA, the CDR3 is TGTGCCTGGAGGGGTGGCCGGCAGGGTGGCTATAATTCACCCCTCCACTTT. It encodes CAWRGGRQGGYNSPLHF.

This chain links TRBV18 with TRBJ2-1, with 10 nucleotides matching TRBD2. The CDR3 loop spans 18 amino acids. From germline, CDR1 is KGHSH and CDR2 LQKENI. Trimming cost V 6 bases and J 5 bases; bases outside gene matches: 16. CDR3 protein: CASSPRAPLAGIDNEQFF. As DNA, the CDR3 is TGTGCCAGCTCTCCTCGAGCGCCACTAGCGGGGATCGACAATGAGCAGTTCTTC.

V gene TRBV10-3 combines with J gene TRBJ2-2; 10 bases agree with TRBD1. The junction had 10 bases not matched to a gene; V was cut back by 5 bases and J by 7 bases. The V gene's germline CDR1 is ENHRY and CDR2 SYGVKD. This CDR3 spans 16 amino acids. The CDR3 loop reads CAISPSTGGAIGELFF. CDR3 bases: TGTGCCATCAGTCCCTCGACAGGGGGCGCGATCGGGGAGCTGTTTTTT.

This clone came up a few times. CDR3 DNA: TGCGCCAGCAGCTTACGGTACAATTCACCCCTCCACTTT. It is translated as CASSLRYNSPLHF. The gene calls are TRBV5-1 and TRBJ1-6; D is unresolved. CDR3 length equals 13 residues. V was trimmed by 2 bases and J by 7 bases, leaving 7 bases between them. Germline V gene sequence: CDR1 SGHRS, CDR2 YFSETQ.

V is TRBV4-1 and J is TRBJ2-5; no clear D gene. The J call may not be correct, given that the DNA end is closer to TRBJ2-7. Germline V gives CDR1 MGHRA, CDR2 YSYEKL. This CDR3 is 14 amino acids long. For the CDR3, the DNA is TGCGCCAGCAGCCAGGGTCCCCAGGACTACGAGCAGTACTTC. This translates into CASSQGPQDYEQYF.